Each of the 9 T cell receptor beta chains below was sequenced from the same sample in a study of CD8+CD57+ T cells in acquired aplastic anemia. According to the study, genomic DNA was the template for TCR beta VDJ and CDR3 profiling. MiXCR, applied by TCRdb to the reads, yields one record per CDR3 protein. The sample holds fewer than 250,000 distinct CDR3 sequences, approximately 45% seen once. Flow cytometry had shown expanded CD8+CD57+ cells in the patients chosen for sequencing. Material: sorted CD4+, CD8+, or CD8+CD57+ T cells (not recorded which) from PBMCs. These receptors were collected from a human donor with aplastic anemia.

Of note for this clonotype: The junction and the germline gene differ at one end; a read error may be behind it. J is TRBJ1-1 and V is TRBV7-9; 7 bases are a match to TRBD1. There are 13 residues in the CDR3. Germline V gene lookup returns CDR1 SEHNR and CDR2 FQNEAQ (reference sequence). The CDR3 reads CASSHRGYTEAFF. CDR3 nucleotides: TGCGCCAGCAGCCACAGGGGCTACACTGAAGCTTTCTTT. The full variable domain, rest sourced from reference TRBV7-9 and TRBJ1-1, is DTGVSQNPRHKITKRGQNVTFRCDPISEHNRLYWYRQTLGQGPEFLTYFQNEAQLEKSRLLSDRFSAERPKGSFSTLEIQRTEQGDSAMYLCASSHRGYTEAFFGQGTRLTVV.

This clonotype was detected many times. The rearrangement joins TRBV20-1 to TRBJ2-2; no clear D. The germline V gene encodes CDR1 DFQATT and CDR2 SNEGSKA (reference sequence). Trimming removed 3 bases at V and 0 bases at J, with 17 bases between. This CDR3 is 17 amino acids long. DNA for the CDR3: TGCAGTGCTAGGCCCTGGGCTCGGGCAACGAACACCGGGGAGCTGTTTTTT. Translated: CSARPWARATNTGELFF.

The sample holds many counts of this clonotype. This sequence joins TRBV4-1 and TRBJ2-7, with D perhaps TRBD1 (6 bases). The CDR3 has 15 amino acids. Trimming cost V 1 base and J 4 bases, with 14 bases left between them. Germline V CDR1 and CDR2: MGHRA, YSYEKL. The CDR3 region has the DNA TGCGCCAGCAGCCAAGTCGGGGACAACCTTTACGAGCAGTACTTC. It specifies CASSQVGDNLYEQYF.

The V call is TRBV10-1, the J call TRBJ2-3, with 11 positions matching TRBD2. Germline CDR1 and CDR2: WNHNN and SYGVQD (reference sequence). The trim removed 5 bases at V and 3 bases at J, leaving 4 bases unmatched. The CDR3 runs to 15 residues. CDR3 amino acids: CASSPASGGTDTQYF. The CDR3 DNA sequence: TGCGCCAGCAGTCCTGCTAGCGGGGGGACAGATACGCAGTATTTT.

V is TRBV20-1 and J is TRBJ1-3, with D possibly being TRBD1 (6 bases). V was cut by 6 bases and J by 8 bases, with 11 bases left in between. This CDR3 is built from 11 residues. Germline V CDR1 and CDR2: DFQATT, SNEGSKA (reference sequence). This CDR3 reads CSARGLDTIYF. Written as DNA, the CDR3 is TGCAGTGCCAGGGGTCTGGACACCATATATTTT.

Comment on this clonotype: The junction departs from germline at one end; a sequencing error may be responsible. V is TRBV25-1 and J is TRBJ2-7; TRBD2 might be the D (6 bases). The CDR3 sequence is 12 residues long. Germline V gene lookup returns CDR1 MGHDK and CDR2 SYGVNS. CDR3 protein: CDSGLLGYEQYF. The CDR3 DNA reads TGTGACAGCGGGCTTCTTGGCTACGAGCAGTACTTC.

The sample holds a few counts of this clonotype. The rearrangement joins TRBV27 to TRBJ1-2; TRBD1 is a possible D gene (5 bases). The V end was cut by 4 bases, the J end by 5 bases, with 14 bases between. Germline loops: CDR1 MNHEY, CDR2 SMNVEV (reference sequence). This CDR3 has 14 amino acids. CDR3: CASSSGSMSYGYTF. The DNA of the CDR3 is TGTGCCAGCAGTTCAGGGTCTATGTCATATGGCTACACCTTC.

This clonotype was seen a handful of times. The rearrangement joins TRBV7-6 to TRBJ2-5; 14 nucleotides line up with TRBD2. The CDR3 is 18 amino acids. Germline lookup yields CDR1 SGHVS and CDR2 FNYEAQ. J gave up 3 bases and V 5 bases, and 11 bases lay outside the gene matches. CDR3 sequence: CASSQGLAGGPQEETQYF. In DNA form, the CDR3 reads TGTGCCAGCAGCCAAGGACTAGCGGGAGGCCCGCAGGAAGAGACCCAGTACTTC.

For this clonotype: With a much larger clone just one base away, this may be a read error. The chain has TRBV12-3 or TRBV12-4 and TRBJ1-6, with D maybe TRBD1 (5 bases). CDR3 size: 17 residues. Trimming took 1 base from V and 3 from J, leaving 13 bases between them. The CDR3 coding sequence is TGTGCCAGCAGTTTAGATGGCCAGGGCGGCTATAATTCACCCCTCCACTTT. This translates into CASSLDGQGGYNSPLHF.